This is a list of T cell receptor beta chains from one sample in a study of response to subunit inactivated influenza vaccine. One entry per CDR3 protein, called by TCRdb with MiXCR from the RT-PCR reads. The sample lists about 500,000 distinct CDR3 sequences; 10% to 15% were seen once. The sequenced sample was PBMCs from blood, obtained around seven weeks after vaccination. Source of these receptors: a man aged 45-60 years who received an inactivated influenza vaccine. CDR3s include the opening cysteine and the closing phenylalanine or tryptophan. The D gene is left open where the match is weak. The size of a clone is reported for some rows only, either as once, few or many, or as a class for expanded clones.

TRBJ2-3,12,-,-,TRBV28,CASNGDRRTQYF,TGTGCCAGCAATGGCGACCGGCGGACGCAGTATTTT
TRBJ1-5,15,TRBD1,many,TRBV20-1,CSANHRGTGNQPQHF,TGCAGTGCCAACCACAGGGGTACTGGCAATCAGCCCCAGCATTTT
TRBJ2-5,14,-,many,TRBV5-1,CASSLDRSQETQYF,TGCGCCAGCAGCTTAGACAGGTCTCAAGAGACCCAGTACTTC
TRBJ1-1,16,-,few,TRBV4-2,CASSQPGAGSNTEAFF,TGTGCCAGCAGCCAACCCGGGGCAGGGTCGAACACTGAAGCTTTCTTT
TRBJ1-6,13,-,-,TRBV12-3/TRBV12-4,CASSLAGTDSLHF,TGTGCCAGCAGTTTAGCGGGTACAGACTCCCTCCACTTT
TRBJ2-5,13,-,many,TRBV12-3/TRBV12-4,CASSSGSRKTQYF,TGTGCCAGCAGTTCGGGCAGCCGGAAGACCCAGTACTTC
TRBJ2-7,15,-,few,TRBV5-1,CASSLDQGSSYEQYF,TGCGCCAGCAGCTTGGACCAGGGTTCATCCTACGAGCAGTACTTC
TRBJ2-3,14,TRBD2,many,TRBV29-1,CSVSAREGPGTQYF,TGCAGCGTGTCTGCACGGGAGGGCCCGGGTACGCAGTATTTT
TRBJ1-5,14,-,few,TRBV29-1,CSVVGSDPNQPQHF,TGCAGCGTTGTAGGGTCCGACCCTAATCAGCCCCAGCATTTT
TRBJ2-7,15,-,few,TRBV4-2,CASSQDYDRTYEQYF,TGTGCCAGCAGCCAAGATTACGACAGGACCTACGAGCAGTACTTC
TRBJ2-5,15,-,-,TRBV3-1,CATTQDRSWPITQYF,TGTGCCACCACCCAAGACCGGTCTTGGCCCATCACCCAGTACTTC
TRBJ2-7,13,-,-,TRBV12-3/TRBV12-4,CASSLSRPWEQYF,TGTGCCAGCAGTTTAAGCCGGCCTTGGGAGCAGTACTTC
TRBJ2-5,16,-,-,TRBV7-9,CAISPGLRGLLETQYF,TGTGCCATCAGCCCCGGGCTGCGGGGACTTCTCGAGACCCAGTACTTC
TRBJ1-5,14,-,-,TRBV20-1,CSARGDSLHQPQHF,TGCAGTGCTAGGGGAGACTCCCTCCATCAGCCCCAGCATTTT
TRBJ1-1,12,-,-,TRBV20-1,CSAEQRNTEAFF,TGCAGTGCTGAACAGAGAAACACTGAAGCTTTCTTT
TRBJ2-5,14,TRBD2,-,TRBV7-8,CASSPRTRYETQYF,TGTGCCAGCAGCCCCCGGACTAGATATGAGACCCAGTACTTC
TRBJ2-1,13,-,few,TRBV6-1,CASSPVSEGEQFF,TGTGCCAGCAGCCCCGTCTCGGAAGGTGAGCAGTTCTTC
TRBJ1-5,17,-,few,TRBV28,CASSLSLGGGGNQPQHF,TGTGCCAGCAGTTTAAGCCTAGGAGGGGGAGGCAATCAGCCCCAGCATTTT
TRBJ2-1,12,-,-,TRBV7-2,CASSQMGNEQFF,TGTGCCAGCAGCCAAATGGGGAATGAGCAGTTCTTC
TRBJ2-7,18,-,many,TRBV5-1,CASSLARQRLNLSYEQYF,TGCGCCAGCAGCTTGGCAAGACAGCGCCTAAACCTCTCCTACGAGCAGTACTTC
TRBJ2-1,15,-,-,TRBV11-1,CASSLGLSPYNERFF,TGTGCCAGCAGCCTGGGACTGAGCCCCTACAATGAGCGGTTCTTC
TRBJ1-5,14,-,many,TRBV20-1,CSASKAGGNQPQHF,TGCAGTGCTAGCAAGGCGGGGGGCAATCAGCCCCAGCATTTT
TRBJ1-3,13,-,few,TRBV12-3/TRBV12-4,CASSSLSGNTIYF,TGTGCCAGCAGTTCTCTCTCTGGAAACACCATATATTTT
TRBJ1-5,13,-,-,TRBV3-1,CASSPRSGPPQHF,TGTGCCAGCAGCCCAAGATCTGGGCCGCCCCAGCATTTT
TRBJ1-1,15,-,few,TRBV6-2/TRBV6-3,CASSRTVLMNTEAFF,TGTGCCAGCAGCCGGACAGTTCTCATGAACACTGAAGCTTTCTTT
TRBJ2-7,14,-,-,TRBV10-3,CAISGRKSSYEQYF,TGTGCCATCAGTGGCAGAAAAAGCTCCTACGAGCAGTACTTC
TRBJ2-1,13,-,few,TRBV29-1,CSVLGGGNNEQFF,TGCAGCGTTCTGGGGGGTGGTAACAATGAGCAGTTCTTC
TRBJ2-2,16,-,-,TRBV7-2,CASTPTETPNTGELFF,TGTGCCAGCACCCCGACCGAGACACCGAACACCGGGGAGCTGTTTTTT
TRBJ2-5,14,-,many,TRBV14,CASSRNGLWETQYF,TGTGCCAGCAGCCGGAATGGACTGTGGGAGACCCAGTACTTC
TRBJ2-1,11,-,many,TRBV7-2,CASSPGLVQFF,TGTGCCAGCAGCCCCGGACTCGTGCAGTTCTTC
TRBJ1-6,16,-,many,TRBV6-2/TRBV6-3,CASSSGRTVYNSPLHF,TGTGCCAGCAGTTCCGGACGGACAGTTTATAATTCACCCCTCCACTTT
TRBJ2-2,16,TRBD1,-,TRBV6-5,CASSYGQGVFFGELFF,TGTGCCAGCAGTTACGGACAGGGGGTGTTTTTCGGGGAGCTGTTTTTT
TRBJ2-2,15,TRBD2,-,TRBV6-1,CASSRDGLAIGELFF,TGTGCCAGCAGCCGAGACGGACTAGCGATCGGGGAGCTGTTTTTT
TRBJ1-4,16,-,-,TRBV14,CASSQEETGWGEKLFF,TGTGCCAGCAGCCAAGAAGAGACGGGATGGGGGGAAAAACTGTTTTTT
TRBJ1-6,15,TRBD1,-,TRBV5-1,CASSLAGTALSPLHF,TGCGCCAGCAGCTTGGCGGGGACAGCACTTTCACCCCTCCACTTT
TRBJ2-7,14,-,many,TRBV29-1,CSVERAGTDYEQYF,TGCAGCGTTGAAAGAGCCGGGACCGATTACGAGCAGTACTTC
TRBJ2-1,16,TRBD1,few,TRBV15,CATSKGASPGYNEQFF,TGTGCCACCAGCAAGGGGGCGAGCCCCGGCTACAATGAGCAGTTCTTC
TRBJ1-5,16,-,few,TRBV6-2/TRBV6-3,CASSYSHRAGNQPQHF,TGTGCCAGCAGTTACTCTCACAGGGCGGGCAATCAGCCCCAGCATTTT
TRBJ2-7,15,TRBD1,-,TRBV7-2,CASSLAGQGINEQYF,TGTGCCAGCAGCTTAGCTGGACAGGGGATCAACGAGCAGTACTTC
TRBJ2-7,14,-,few,TRBV12-3/TRBV12-4,CASSLQKGVYEQYF,TGTGCCAGCAGTTTACAAAAGGGGGTCTACGAGCAGTACTTC
TRBJ2-1,14,TRBD2,-,TRBV6-6,CASSPTSGSYEQFF,TGTGCCAGCAGTCCGACTAGCGGGAGTTATGAGCAGTTCTTC
TRBJ2-7,8,-,-,TRBV14,CASSHVYF,TGTGCCAGCAGCCACGTTTACTTC
TRBJ2-7,14,TRBD1,many,TRBV5-1,CASSLGGTGDEQYF,TGCGCCAGCAGCTTGGGGGGGACAGGGGACGAGCAGTACTTC
TRBJ1-2,13,TRBD1,-,TRBV29-1,CSVVGTDHYGYTF,TGCAGCGTCGTCGGGACAGATCATTATGGCTACACCTTC
TRBJ1-2,14,-,few,TRBV4-3,CASSQEDQKGGYTF,TGCGCCAGCAGCCAAGAAGATCAGAAGGGCGGCTACACCTTC
TRBJ2-3,13,TRBD2,few,TRBV7-2,CASSLDRTSSQYF,TGTGCCAGCAGCTTAGATAGGACTAGCTCGCAGTATTTT
TRBJ2-1,16,-,-,TRBV5-1,CASSLAPPDSGNEQFF,TGCGCCAGCAGCTTGGCCCCACCGGACAGTGGCAATGAGCAGTTCTTC
TRBJ1-2,15,-,-,TRBV6-1,CASLLTLGRDGGYTF,TGTGCCAGCCTTTTAACGCTCGGCAGGGATGGTGGCTACACCTTC
TRBJ2-7,13,-,few,TRBV7-2,CASSQSGSYEQYF,TGTGCCAGCAGCCAGTCGGGCTCCTACGAGCAGTACTTC
TRBJ2-7,17,-,-,TRBV28,CASSFLTGPTLSYEQYF,TGTGCCAGCAGTTTTCTAACAGGCCCCACCCTCTCCTACGAGCAGTACTTC
TRBJ2-3,19,TRBD2,-,TRBV11-2,CASSSNPYHLSGATDTQYF,TGTGCCAGCAGCTCTAACCCATACCACCTTAGCGGGGCCACAGATACGCAGTATTTT
TRBJ2-1,13,-,-,TRBV12-3/TRBV12-4,CASQPRGLNEQFF,TGTGCCAGCCAACCCAGAGGCCTCAATGAGCAGTTCTTC
TRBJ1-2,12,-,many,TRBV29-1,CSVGPTLFGYTF,TGCAGCGTCGGCCCAACTTTATTTGGCTACACCTTC
TRBJ2-1,16,TRBD2,few,TRBV2,CASTLAGGNLYNEQFF,TGTGCCAGCACACTAGCGGGGGGCAATCTTTACAATGAGCAGTTCTTC